This entry lists 29 T cell receptor beta chains sequenced from one sample in a study of blood T cell repertoires in COVID-19. Method: immunoSEQ multiplex PCR; TCRdb's copy keeps in-frame clones and lacks some. The sample has fewer than 200,000 clones; about 86% are singletons. The source material was PBMCs or T cells enriched from blood (not recorded which). The receptor set was obtained from a woman between 45 and 65 years old in a cohort exposed to, infected with or recovered from COVID-19 (not recorded which).

The rearrangement links TRBV27 to TRBJ2-3, with 10 bases fitting TRBD2. There are 19 residues in the CDR3. The germline gives CDR1 MNHEY, CDR2 SMNVEV (reference sequence). V was clipped by 0 bases and J by 2 bases; unmatched bases: 11. In nucleotides, the CDR3 is TGTGCCAGCAGTTTATCCCCGAGGACCAGCGGGAGGGCCACAGATACGCAGTATTTT. This gives the protein CASSLSPRTSGRATDTQYF.

The chain is built from TRBV2 and TRBJ2-1, with 14 nucleotides matching TRBD2. Germline CDR1 and CDR2: SNHLY and FYNNEI. CDR3 size: 15 residues. The ends lost 6 bases at V and 8 bases at J; junction bases unmatched: 6. CDR3 bases: TGTGCCAGCAGGCGACTAGCGGGAGGGGGAGATGAGCAGTTCTTC. It codes for CASRRLAGGGDEQFF.

V gene TRBV28 combines with J gene TRBJ2-1; 7 bases are a match to TRBD2. Germline V lookup: CDR1 MDHEN, CDR2 SYDVKM. The CDR3 totals 16 residues. The J segment lost 7 bases and the V segment lost 7 bases, leaving 16 bases of the junction unmatched. Here the CDR3 reads CASNSGGGTSTNEQFF. The CDR3, as DNA: TGTGCCAGCAACTCGGGAGGAGGGACCAGTACGAATGAGCAGTTCTTC.

The chain employs TRBV21-1 and TRBJ1-4. TRBV21-1 is marked as a pseudogene. The CDR3 has 13 residues. The CDR3 protein is CATNTWLDEKLFF. Written as DNA, the CDR3 is TGTGCCACCAATACCTGGCTAGATGAAAAACTGTTTTTT.

The chain uses TRBV3-1 (or the pseudogene TRBV3-2) and TRBJ1-2, with D possibly being TRBD1 (6 bases). The CDR3 is made up of 15 amino acids. In germline, CDR1 is LGHDT, CDR2 YNNKEL (reference sequence). Trimming left V 0 bases short and J 2 bases short, with 10 bases between. CDR3 protein: CASSQEGAPNYGYTF. The CDR3 nucleotides read TGTGCCAGCAGCCAAGAGGGGGCACCAAACTATGGCTACACCTTC.

The rearrangement uses TRBV4-1 and TRBJ1-1; weak D call: TRBD1 (6 bases). Germline loops: CDR1 MGHRA, CDR2 YSYEKL. V lost 0 bases and J 4 bases, leaving 15 bases between the germline ends. The CDR3 consists of 16 residues. CDR3 sequence reads: CASSQDRSGARTEAFF. The DNA for the CDR3 is TGCGCCAGCAGCCAAGATAGGTCAGGGGCCCGCACTGAAGCTTTCTTT.

This sequence joins TRBV7-8 and TRBJ1-5; maybe TRBD1 (6 bases). Trimming stripped 3 bases from V and 1 base from J, with 16 bases between. Germline-derived CDR1 and CDR2 are SGHVS and FQNEAQ. The CDR3 loop spans 17 amino acids. CDR3 amino acids: CASSFGGTGWSNQPQHF. CDR3 DNA sequence: TGTGCCAGCAGCTTTGGAGGAACAGGGTGGAGCAATCAGCCCCAGCATTTT.

The chain links TRBV7-9 to TRBJ2-7, with 7 positions matching TRBD2. This CDR3 has 13 amino acids. In germline, CDR1 is SEHNR, CDR2 FQNEAQ (reference sequence). Unmatched junction bases numbered 4, after V lost 1 base and J lost 7 bases. As DNA, the CDR3 is TGTGCCAGCAGCTTAGTGGTCGGGGGGGAGCAGTACTTC. This translates into CASSLVVGGEQYF.

The sample holds one count of this clone. V is TRBV23-1 and J is TRBJ1-2; no clear D gene. TRBV23-1 is sorted into the ORF group, with uncertain function. This CDR3 region has 17 residues. V dropped 2 bases and J dropped 4 bases, with 20 bases sitting between them. In nucleotides, the CDR3 is TGCGCCAGCAGTCAAAGGCGGAGTCCTCTCACCACCTATGGCTACACCTTC. This sequence encodes CASSQRRSPLTTYGYTF.

This chain connects TRBV24-1 to TRBJ2-2; TRBD2 matches at 7 bases. This CDR3 spans 16 amino acids. The V segment lost 3 bases and the J segment 1 base; nucleotides outside the gene matches: 4. Germline CDR1 reads KGHDR; CDR2 reads SFDVKD. The CDR3, as DNA: TGTGCCACCAGTGATCCGGGCGGGAGGAACACCGGGGAGCTGTTTTTT. This sequence encodes CATSDPGGRNTGELFF.

This chain uses TRBV7-9 with TRBJ2-1; 12 bases align to TRBD1. Germline-derived CDR1 and CDR2 are SEHNR and FQNEAQ (reference sequence). Trimming took 5 bases from V and 7 from J; bases not matched to a gene: 6. This CDR3 is built from 15 residues. The CDR3 reads CASSAGTGGRNEQFF. In DNA form, the CDR3 reads TGTGCCAGCAGCGCCGGGACAGGGGGCCGGAATGAGCAGTTCTTC.

This clone appeared a single time. V gene TRBV19 combines with J gene TRBJ1-5; 9 bases line up with TRBD1. This CDR3 region has 14 residues. Germline lookup yields CDR1 LNHDA and CDR2 SQIVND (reference sequence). Trimming took 7 bases from V and 6 from J; bases not matched to a gene: 7. CDR3 residues: CASKSGTGFQPQHF. The CDR3 bases are TGTGCCAGTAAAAGTGGGACAGGGTTTCAGCCCCAGCATTTT. Complete variable domain (other parts from reference TRBV19 and TRBJ1-5): DGGITQSPKYLFRKEGQNVTLSCEQNLNHDAMYWYRQDPGQGLRLIYYSQIVNDFQKGDIAEGYSVSREKKESFPLTVTSAQKNPTAFYLCASKSGTGFQPQHFGDGTRLSIL.

V is TRBV11-2 and J is TRBJ1-3, with 10 bases matching TRBD1. V lost 4 bases, J lost 1 base, and 7 bases stayed unmatched. Germline V CDR1 and CDR2: SGHAT, FQNNGV. This CDR3 has 17 residues. CDR3 residues: CASSSWTGGLSGNTIYF. In DNA, the CDR3 is TGTGCCAGCAGCTCCTGGACAGGGGGTTTGTCTGGAAACACCATATATTTT.

This chain connects TRBV6-5 to TRBJ1-4, with TRBD1 as a possible D gene (5 bases). Trimming shortened V by 6 bases and J by 8 bases, and 13 bases separated the two germline ends. The CDR3 has 13 residues. CDR1 and CDR2 (germline): MNHEY, SVGAGI. The CDR3 loop is CASRRGMWEKLFF. The CDR3 DNA is TGTGCCAGCAGGCGGGGGATGTGGGAAAAACTGTTTTTT.

CDR3 nucleotide sequence: TGCGCCAGCAGCCAGAGTCGAATGACGAACACCGGGGAGCTGTTTTTT. This encodes CASSQSRMTNTGELFF. This chain uses TRBV4-1 with TRBJ2-2; no clear D. The CDR3 sequence is 16 residues long. Germline CDR1 and CDR2: MGHRA and YSYEKL. Deletions cut 3 bases from V and 0 bases from J, with 11 bases between.

The rearrangement links TRBV19 to TRBJ1-1, with 8 bases fitting TRBD1. Germline loops: CDR1 LNHDA, CDR2 SQIVND (reference sequence). The CDR3 length is 16 residues. Unmatched junction bases numbered 13, after V lost 5 bases and J lost 5 bases. The CDR3 reads CASSFGTGGGGTEAFF. In nucleotides, the CDR3 is TGTGCCAGTAGTTTCGGCACAGGGGGGGGTGGGACTGAAGCTTTCTTT.

The gene calls are TRBV7-2 and TRBJ2-7; D is uncertain. Germline CDR1 and CDR2: SGHTA and FQGNSA. Trimming removed 0 bases from V and 6 bases from J, with 15 bases in between. This CDR3 is 15 amino acids long. This CDR3 is CASSLAASRYSEQYF. The CDR3 nucleotides read TGTGCCAGCAGCTTAGCGGCTAGTCGTTACTCCGAGCAGTACTTC.

The genes are TRBV12-3 or TRBV12-4 and TRBJ1-4; 7 bases line up with TRBD1. V shed 6 bases and J 8 bases; nucleotides not matched to a gene: 3. The CDR3 extends over 12 amino acids. The CDR3 DNA reads as TGTGCCAGCAGCCGGGGACAGGAAAAACTGTTTTTT. Translated: CASSRGQEKLFF.

This clone has a single count. This chain uses TRBV30 with TRBJ2-1; D unclear. The V gene's germline CDR1 is GTSNPN and CDR2 SVGIG (reference sequence). The length of the CDR3 is 13 residues. V lost 4 bases and J 4 bases, leaving 11 bases between the germline ends. The CDR3 DNA sequence: TGTGCCTGGATCAACAGAAGGTACAATGAGCAGTTCTTC. Translation gives CAWINRRYNEQFF.

The chain links TRBV24-1 to TRBJ2-7; 10 bases are a match to TRBD2. The CDR3 contains 13 residues. Germline trimming cut 12 bases from V and 5 bases from J; bases unmatched to any gene: 9. Germline loops: CDR1 KGHDR, CDR2 SFDVKD. Here the CDR3 reads CASRSGRGHEQYF. In nucleotides, the CDR3 is TGTGCCTCTAGGAGCGGGAGGGGCCACGAGCAGTACTTC.

This sequence joins TRBV11-2 and TRBJ2-5; no firm D call. Trimming removed 5 bases at V and 9 bases at J, with 19 bases between. Looked up from germline, CDR1 is SGHAT and CDR2 is FQNNGV. This CDR3 is 14 amino acids long. The CDR3 coding sequence is TGTGCCAGCAGCCTCACTACTTCCCCGACGGCCCAGTACTTC. It specifies CASSLTTSPTAQYF.

V is TRBV29-1 and J is TRBJ2-1, with TRBD1 matching 9 bases. Germline CDR1 is SQVTM and CDR2 is ANQGSEA. V dropped 5 bases and J dropped 4; count of bases not matched to a gene: 9. The length of the CDR3 is 15 residues. CDR3 amino acids: CSVYPWGTGYNEQFF. The CDR3 DNA reads as TGCAGCGTTTACCCCTGGGGGACAGGGTACAATGAGCAGTTCTTC.

The V call is TRBV4-3, the J call TRBJ2-6, with D possibly being TRBD2 (5 bases). Trimming stripped 2 bases from V and 2 bases from J, with 13 bases between. The germline V gene has CDR1 LGHNA and CDR2 YSLEER. This CDR3 spans 17 amino acids. CDR3 sequence: CASSQNLGGPGANVLTF. The CDR3 region has the DNA TGCGCCAGCAGCCAAAATCTTGGCGGGCCTGGGGCCAACGTCCTGACTTTC.

This chain links TRBV20-1 with TRBJ1-5, with 7 bases that match TRBD1. The J segment lost 6 bases and the V segment lost 3 bases, leaving 11 bases of the junction unmatched. The CDR3 loop spans 15 amino acids. Germline CDR1 DFQATT, CDR2 SNEGSKA (reference sequence). Here the CDR3 reads CSASSRAGGTQPQHF. In DNA, the CDR3 is TGCAGTGCTAGTAGCAGGGCAGGGGGTACTCAGCCCCAGCATTTT.

This clone was seen at least ten times. The V and J genes are TRBV30 and TRBJ2-2; 9 bases match TRBD1. Unmatched junction bases numbered 6, after V lost 5 bases and J lost 5 bases. Per the germline V gene, CDR1 is GTSNPN and CDR2 is SVGIG (reference sequence). The CDR3 covers 14 residues. DNA for the CDR3: TGTGCCTGGTTACAGGGGGCTGATACCGGGGAGCTGTTTTTT. Its protein is CAWLQGADTGELFF.

This chain links TRBV24-1 with TRBJ2-1, with 11 bases that match TRBD2. The ends lost 5 bases at V and 4 bases at J; junction bases unmatched: 3. CDR1 and CDR2 from the germline V gene are KGHDR and SFDVKD. The CDR3 sequence is 15 residues long. The CDR3 nucleotides read TGTGCCACCAGTGCGCTAGCGGGGGGATACAATGAGCAGTTCTTC. It translates to CATSALAGGYNEQFF.

The gene calls are TRBV27 and TRBJ2-7; 11 bases align to TRBD1. Germline loops: CDR1 MNHEY, CDR2 SMNVEV (reference sequence). J gave up 2 bases and V 6 bases, and 6 bases lay outside the gene matches. This CDR3 region has 15 residues. CDR3 nucleotides: TGTGCCAGCAGCCCGGACAGGGGGCTTACCTACGAGCAGTACTTC. Its translation: CASSPDRGLTYEQYF.

The sample holds a few counts of this clone. V gene TRBV19 combines with J gene TRBJ1-1; 7 bases are shared with TRBD1. Looked up from germline, CDR1 is LNHDA and CDR2 is SQIVND (reference sequence). Unmatched junction bases numbered 4, after V lost 5 bases and J lost 4 bases. The CDR3 is made up of 13 amino acids. The CDR3 loop reads CASSVNRGTEAFF. The CDR3 nucleotides read TGTGCCAGTAGTGTCAACAGGGGCACTGAAGCTTTCTTT.

The chain is built from TRBV7-3 and TRBJ1-2; perhaps TRBD1 as D (6 bases). V lost 4 bases and J lost 3, with 12 bases in between. CDR3 length equals 14 residues. The germline CDR1 and CDR2 sequences are SGHTA and FQGTGA. The CDR3 reads CASSSGQRDYGYTF. As DNA, the CDR3 is TGTGCCAGCAGCTCCGGACAGAGAGACTATGGCTACACCTTC. The whole variable domain, remainder taken from reference TRBV7-3 and TRBJ1-2, is GAGVSQTPSNKVTEKGKYVELRCDPISGHTALYWYRQSLGQGPEFLIYFQGTGAADDSGLPNDRFFAVRPEGSVSTLKIQRTERGDSAVYLCASSSGQRDYGYTFGSGTRLTVV.